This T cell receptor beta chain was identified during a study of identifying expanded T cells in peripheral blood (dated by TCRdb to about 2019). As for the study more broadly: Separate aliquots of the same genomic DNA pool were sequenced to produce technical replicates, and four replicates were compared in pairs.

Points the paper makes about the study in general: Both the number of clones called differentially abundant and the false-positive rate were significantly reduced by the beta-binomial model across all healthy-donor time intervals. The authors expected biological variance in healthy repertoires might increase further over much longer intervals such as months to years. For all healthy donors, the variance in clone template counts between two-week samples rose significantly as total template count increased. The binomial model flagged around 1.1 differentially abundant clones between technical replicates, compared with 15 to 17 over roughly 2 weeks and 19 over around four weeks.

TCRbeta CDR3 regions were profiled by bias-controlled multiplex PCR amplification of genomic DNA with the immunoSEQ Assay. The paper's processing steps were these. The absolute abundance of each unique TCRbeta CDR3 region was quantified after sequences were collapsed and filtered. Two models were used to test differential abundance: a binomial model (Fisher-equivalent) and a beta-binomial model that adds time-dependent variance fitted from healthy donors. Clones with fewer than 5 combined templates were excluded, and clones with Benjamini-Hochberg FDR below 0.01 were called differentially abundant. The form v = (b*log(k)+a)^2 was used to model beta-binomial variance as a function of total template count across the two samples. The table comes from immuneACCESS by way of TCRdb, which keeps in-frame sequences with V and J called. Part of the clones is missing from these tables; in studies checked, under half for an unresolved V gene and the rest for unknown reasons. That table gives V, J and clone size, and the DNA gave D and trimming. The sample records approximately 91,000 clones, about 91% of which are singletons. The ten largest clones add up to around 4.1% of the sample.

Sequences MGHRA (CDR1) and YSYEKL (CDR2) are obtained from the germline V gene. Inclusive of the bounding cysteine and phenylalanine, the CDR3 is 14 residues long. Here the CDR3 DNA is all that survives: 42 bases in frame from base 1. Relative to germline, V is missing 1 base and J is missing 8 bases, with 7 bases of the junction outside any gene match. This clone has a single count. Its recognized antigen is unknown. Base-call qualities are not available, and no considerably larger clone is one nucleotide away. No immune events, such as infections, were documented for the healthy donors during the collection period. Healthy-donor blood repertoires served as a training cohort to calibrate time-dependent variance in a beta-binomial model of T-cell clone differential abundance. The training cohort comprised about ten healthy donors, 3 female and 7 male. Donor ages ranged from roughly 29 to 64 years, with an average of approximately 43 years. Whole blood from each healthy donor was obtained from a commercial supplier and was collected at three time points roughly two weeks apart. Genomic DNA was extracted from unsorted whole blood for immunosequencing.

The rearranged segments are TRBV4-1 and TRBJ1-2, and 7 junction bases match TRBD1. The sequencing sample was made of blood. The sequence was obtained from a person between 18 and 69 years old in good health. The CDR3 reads CASSQVGQGVGYTF. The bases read TGCGCCAGCAGCCAAGTTGGCCAGGGGGTAGGCTACACCTTC.